This is a list of T cell receptor beta chains from one sample in a study of technical replicates of blood from a few donors. TCRdb's copy holds only in-frame clones and misses some; the assay was immunoSEQ multiplex PCR. The table has 60,000 to 80,000 clones, 85% to 90% seen once. Sequencing was performed on PBMCs. Source of these receptors: a human donor in good health. Some clones in this sample may be carry-over from other donors' samples. Each CDR3 is given with its conserved first and last residue.

>TRBV18
CASSSLTGEITEAFF
>TRBV5-1
CASSLESGGGGGYGYTF
>TRBV7-9
CASTPGTGNGYTF
>TRBV2
CASQGAGYTGELFF
>TRBV5-1
CASSLGTSGGDTQYF
>TRBV7-3
CASSHGGSNEQYF
>TRBV30
CAWSVGSTGELFF
>TRBV15
CATSKHPGLAGVYGELFF
>TRBV27
CASSFRSYNSPLHF
>TRBV5-3
CARSGGVGATNEKLFF
>TRBV5-1
CASRPGTGGSYEQYF
>TRBV7-2
CASSFYFNEQFF
>TRBV7-8
CASSLDGDTEAFF
>TRBV14
CASSQGFYRGMNYGYTF
>TRBV14
CASSQGRNQPQHF
>TRBV4-3
CASSVQANTEAFF
>TRBV9
CASSVGRAGASPTDTQYF
>TRBV9
CASSVGDRLNEKLFF
>TRBV30
CAWSTRNFNEQFF
>TRBV5-1
CASSSGTTNTGELFF
>TRBV7-2
CASSSRQGTSTDTQYF
>TRBV2
CATSRAGGPQETQYF